These 27 T cell receptor beta chains were sequenced from one sample in a study of cytomegalovirus exposure and HLA in healthy donors. 60 Vbeta and 13 Jbeta primers were used in PCR. Profiling relied on immunoSEQ multiplex PCR, and the TCRdb table lists in-frame clones only, not all of them. The table includes about 120,000 clones, over 60% detected once. Sample: PBMCs. These TCRs come from a human donor in good health.

This clone was counted a few times. Written as DNA, the CDR3 is TGCGCCAGCAGCCAAGAGGGACTACGCCTAACCCCACAGCAGTACTTC. It translates to CASSQEGLRLTPQQYF. This rearrangement joins TRBV4-1 to TRBJ2-7; TRBD2 agrees at 7 bases. This CDR3 contains 16 residues. In germline, CDR1 is MGHRA, CDR2 YSYEKL. V gave up 0 bases and J gave up 8 bases; unmatched junction bases: 13.

The V call is TRBV5-8, the J call TRBJ2-5, with 12 bases aligning to TRBD1. V lost 4 bases and J lost 4; bases outside the gene matches: 5. Germline values: CDR1 SGHTS, CDR2 YDEGEE. The CDR3 length is 15 residues. This CDR3 is CASSTGQGARETQYF. The CDR3 region has the DNA TGTGCCAGCAGCACGGGACAGGGGGCGAGAGAGACCCAGTACTTC.

This chain connects TRBV6-5 to TRBJ2-7, with 12 positions matching TRBD1. There are 15 residues in the CDR3. From germline, CDR1 is MNHEY and CDR2 SVGAGI. The junction had 9 bases not matched to a gene; V was cut back by 6 bases and J by 6 bases. This CDR3 reads CASSPSGTGGGEQYF. Written as DNA, the CDR3 is TGTGCCAGCAGCCCCTCGGGGACAGGGGGCGGCGAGCAGTACTTC.

This clone occurred a few times. The V and J genes are TRBV7-2 and TRBJ2-3; D is perhaps TRBD1 (6 bases). V was clipped by 0 bases and J by 5 bases, with 9 bases between them. Germline V gene sequence: CDR1 SGHTA, CDR2 FQGNSA. The CDR3 extends over 14 amino acids. The chain's CDR3 is CASSLAQGVDTQYF. Here the CDR3 DNA reads TGTGCCAGCAGCTTAGCACAGGGAGTAGATACGCAGTATTTT.

This chain links TRBV11-3 with TRBJ2-5; TRBD1 is a possible D gene (6 bases). The CDR3 is 18 amino acids. Deletions cut 0 bases from V and 1 base from J, with 18 bases between. Germline CDR1 reads SGHNT; CDR2 reads YENEEA. CDR3 sequence reads: CASSLDPTSTGAQETQYF. The CDR3 DNA sequence: TGTGCCAGCAGCTTAGACCCGACATCGACAGGAGCCCAAGAGACCCAGTACTTC.

This chain uses TRBV4-2 with TRBJ1-1; unclear D gene. Germline CDR1 reads LGHNA; CDR2 reads YNFKEQ. This CDR3 contains 14 residues. Trimming pared 4 bases from V and 0 bases from J, leaving 9 bases between. The CDR3 loop reads CASSLERVNTEAFF. For the CDR3, the DNA is TGTGCCAGCAGCCTCGAGCGGGTGAACACTGAAGCTTTCTTT.

Only one count was recorded for this clone. The genes are TRBV9 and TRBJ2-3; 10 bases are shared with TRBD2. The germline gives CDR1 SGDLS, CDR2 YYNGEE. The CDR3 length is 18 residues. Losses at the gene ends were 0 bases for V and 4 bases for J; bases not matched to a gene: 11. This chain's CDR3 is CASSVVASGSPRPDTQYF. For the CDR3, the DNA is TGTGCCAGCAGCGTAGTGGCTAGCGGGAGCCCAAGGCCAGATACGCAGTATTTT. Full variable domain (rest looked up from reference TRBV9 and TRBJ2-3): DSGVTQTPKHLITATGQRVTLRCSPRSGDLSVYWYQQSLDQGLQFLIQYYNGEERAKGNILERFSAQQFPDLHSELNLSSLELGDSALYFCASSVVASGSPRPDTQYFGPGTRLTVL.

This chain links TRBV5-1 with TRBJ2-5; possible D gene TRBD1, 6 bases. The assigned J gene may be wrong: the sequence end matches TRBJ2-7 better. The CDR3 consists of 13 residues. Per germline, CDR1 SGHRS and CDR2 YFSETQ. This chain's CDR3 is CASSLNRVDEQYF. As DNA, the CDR3 is TGCGCCAGCAGCTTAAACAGGGTCGACGAGCAGTACTTC.

The gene calls are TRBV14 and TRBJ1-1; D remains unclear. Trimming left V 1 base short and J 4 bases short, with 13 bases between. The CDR3 covers 15 residues. CDR1 is SGHDN, CDR2 FVKESK, per germline. The CDR3 sequence is CASSQVRVEGTEAFF. CDR3 DNA sequence: TGTGCCAGCAGCCAAGTAAGGGTAGAGGGCACTGAAGCTTTCTTT.

The chain uses TRBV4-1 and TRBJ2-1, with D possibly TRBD2 on 5 matching bases. Trimming shortened V by 1 base and J by 9 bases, and 28 bases separated the two germline ends. The CDR3 contains 19 residues. Germline CDR1 MGHRA, CDR2 YSYEKL. This CDR3 reads CASSQVFKTADPSEGEQFF. The CDR3 bases are TGCGCCAGCAGCCAAGTTTTCAAAACAGCGGACCCCTCGGAAGGTGAGCAGTTCTTC.

The rearrangement joins TRBV6-1 to TRBJ2-7, with D perhaps matching TRBD2 (7 bases). The length of the CDR3 is 14 residues. The germline V gene encodes CDR1 MNHNS and CDR2 SASEGT. V lost 6 bases and J 4 bases, leaving 16 bases between the germline ends. The CDR3 here is CASSRGGAQYEQYF. The DNA for the CDR3 is TGTGCCAGCAGCAGGGGAGGGGCCCAATACGAGCAGTACTTC.

This clone was counted between two and nine times. This chain joins TRBV5-4 and TRBJ1-2; 9 nucleotides match TRBD1. V dropped 3 bases and J dropped 8; count of bases not matched to a gene: 8. CDR3 length: 14 amino acids. Germline lookup yields CDR1 SGHNT and CDR2 YYREEE (reference sequence). As DNA, the CDR3 is TGTGCCAGCAGCTCCGACAGGGGGGCTGGCGGCTACACCTTC. Translation: CASSSDRGAGGYTF. Drawing the rest from reference TRBV5-4 and TRBJ1-2, the complete variable domain is ETGVTQSPTHLIKTRGQQVTLRCSSQSGHNTVSWYQQALGQGPQFIFQYYREEENGRGNFPPRFSGLQFPNYSSELNVNALELDDSALYLCASSSDRGAGGYTFGSGTRLTVV.

The J gene is TRBJ2-3, the V gene TRBV30; 11 positions agree with TRBD1. Germline V CDR1 and CDR2: GTSNPN, SVGIG (reference sequence). The CDR3 spans 15 residues. Unmatched junction bases numbered 4, after V lost 1 base and J lost 4 bases. CDR3 nucleotides: TGTGCCTGGAGTGGGGACAGGGGGAGCCCAGATACGCAGTATTTT. It codes for CAWSGDRGSPDTQYF. Based on the CDR3 plus reference TRBV30 and TRBJ2-3, the full variable domain is SQTIHQWPATLVQPVGSPLSLECTVEGTSNPNLYWYRQAAGRGLQLLFYSVGIGQISSEVPQNLSASRPQDRQFILSSKKLLLSDSGFYLCAWSGDRGSPDTQYFGPGTRLTVL.

This clone was seen only a few times. The chain couples TRBV28 to TRBJ1-1; 7 nucleotides agree with TRBD1. V was pared by 6 bases and J by 5 bases, with 6 bases of the junction left unmatched. From germline, CDR1 is MDHEN and CDR2 SYDVKM. The CDR3 is made up of 13 amino acids. CDR3 sequence reads: CASRPGQLTEAFF. The CDR3 region has the DNA TGTGCCAGCAGGCCGGGACAGCTAACTGAAGCTTTCTTT.

This sequence joins TRBV29-1 and TRBJ1-1; 7 bases map to TRBD1. V was clipped by 2 bases and J by 7 bases; unmatched bases: 7. The CDR3 has 13 amino acids. Germline values: CDR1 SQVTM, CDR2 ANQGSEA. The CDR3 DNA reads as TGCAGCGTTGAAAGGAGCAGGGGGATTGAAGCTTTCTTT. Amino acids: CSVERSRGIEAFF. The full variable domain, with the rest looked up from reference TRBV29-1 and TRBJ1-1, is SAVISQKPSRDICQRGTSLTIQCQVDSQVTMMFWYRQQPGQSLTLIATANQGSEATYESGFVIDKFPISRPNLTFSTLTVSNMSPEDSSIYLCSVERSRGIEAFFGQGTRLTVV.

The V gene is TRBV9, the J gene TRBJ2-7; a possible D gene is TRBD2 (5 bases). This CDR3 is built from 14 residues. V lost 4 bases and J 1 base, leaving 12 bases between the germline ends. CDR1 is SGDLS, CDR2 YYNGEE, per germline. The CDR3 loop reads CASSPLRASYEQYF. The CDR3 region has the DNA TGTGCCAGCAGCCCCCTGCGGGCATCCTACGAGCAGTACTTC.

This clone was seen a few times. The CDR3 here is CASSAEISGYNEQFF. The CDR3 coding sequence is TGTGCCAGCAGTGCGGAAATTAGCGGATACAATGAGCAGTTCTTC. The V call is TRBV6-4, the J call TRBJ2-1; D is possibly TRBD2 (6 bases). The germline CDR1 and CDR2 sequences are MRHNA and SNTAGT. This CDR3 is built from 15 residues. Trimming cost V 4 bases and J 4 bases, with 14 bases left between them.

This rearrangement joins TRBV5-1 to TRBJ2-1; 10 nucleotides align to TRBD2. V dropped 2 bases and J dropped 3; count of bases not matched to a gene: 2. CDR3 length: 15 residues. CDR1 and CDR2 (germline): SGHRS, YFSETQ. DNA for the CDR3: TGCGCCAGCAGCTTTGTAGCGGGAGGCTACAATGAGCAGTTCTTC. Translating it yields CASSFVAGGYNEQFF.

The chain joins TRBV6-1 to TRBJ2-7; 10 positions agree with TRBD2. V gave up 10 bases and J gave up 1 base; unmatched junction bases: 7. Germline lookup yields CDR1 MNHNS and CDR2 SASEGT. CDR3 size: 14 residues. The CDR3 reads CATQPSGSSYEQYF. In DNA form, the CDR3 reads TGTGCCACCCAGCCTAGCGGGAGTTCCTACGAGCAGTACTTC.

The chain carries TRBV27 and TRBJ1-1, with D unresolved. Germline V gene sequence: CDR1 MNHEY, CDR2 SMNVEV (reference sequence). Trimming cost V 1 base and J 2 bases, with 5 bases left between them. This CDR3 comprises 13 residues. CDR3 nucleotide sequence: TGTGCCAGCAGTTTATGGGCCAACACTGAAGCTTTCTTT. This sequence encodes CASSLWANTEAFF.

This chain uses TRBV10-2 with TRBJ2-7, with 9 nucleotides matching TRBD2. Losses at the gene ends were 6 bases for V and 4 bases for J; bases not matched to a gene: 7. CDR3 size: 14 residues. Per germline, CDR1 WSHSY and CDR2 SAAADI. DNA of the CDR3: TGCGCCAGCAGATTAGCGGGAGCTCCTTACGAGCAGTACTTC. Encoded protein: CASRLAGAPYEQYF.

This chain uses TRBV27 with TRBJ1-5, with D hard to call. CDR1 MNHEY and CDR2 SMNVEV come from the germline V gene (reference sequence). This CDR3 comprises 14 residues. V dropped 6 bases and J dropped 4 bases, with 13 bases sitting between them. CDR3 sequence (DNA): TGTGCCAGCAGCGGCGGGAATTCAAATCAGCCCCAGCATTTT. Amino acid sequence: CASSGGNSNQPQHF.

This clone was detected only a few times. The gene calls are TRBV5-1 and TRBJ2-7; 7 bases are a match to TRBD1. Trimming cost V 4 bases and J 0 bases; bases outside gene matches: 10. This CDR3 spans 16 amino acids. CDR1 and CDR2 (germline): SGHRS, YFSETQ. CDR3: CASSLIPGQSSYEQYF. In nucleotides, the CDR3 is TGCGCCAGCAGCCTCATACCGGGACAGAGCTCCTACGAGCAGTACTTC.

The V and J genes are TRBV2 and TRBJ2-5, with 7 positions matching TRBD2. This CDR3 is 15 amino acids long. The trim removed 4 bases at V and 1 base at J, leaving 6 bases unmatched. The germline CDR1 and CDR2 sequences are SNHLY and FYNNEI. Here the CDR3 DNA reads TGTGCCAGCAGTGCGGCTAGCGGAGGCCAAGAGACCCAGTACTTC. Protein product: CASSAASGGQETQYF.

This clone was detected only a few times. Additional DNA sequences in this sample encode the identical CDR3. The CDR3 is CASSLDREGETQYF. In DNA form, the CDR3 reads TGCGCCAGCAGCTTGGACAGGGAAGGAGAGACCCAGTACTTC. The gene calls are TRBV5-1 and TRBJ2-5, with a tentative D call TRBD1 (6 bases). V gave up 0 bases and J gave up 4 bases, with 10 bases separating them. The length of the CDR3 is 14 residues. The germline CDR1 and CDR2 sequences are SGHRS and YFSETQ.

A single count supports this clone. The genes are TRBV25-1 and TRBJ2-7; D ambiguous. The CDR3 extends over 12 amino acids. CDR1 and CDR2 (germline): MGHDK, SYGVNS. The V and J ends lost 4 bases and 3 bases respectively, with 7 bases between them. CDR3 sequence reads: CASSVTGYEQYF. The CDR3, as DNA: TGTGCCAGCAGTGTGACGGGCTACGAGCAGTACTTC.

J is TRBJ1-1 and V is TRBV11-2; possible D gene TRBD1, 5 bases. The length of the CDR3 is 12 residues. Germline values: CDR1 SGHAT, CDR2 FQNNGV. V lost 8 bases, J lost 8 bases, and 15 bases lay in between. The CDR3 DNA reads TGTGCCAGCCACTCTACAGGACAAGAAGCTTTCTTT. It yields the protein CASHSTGQEAFF.